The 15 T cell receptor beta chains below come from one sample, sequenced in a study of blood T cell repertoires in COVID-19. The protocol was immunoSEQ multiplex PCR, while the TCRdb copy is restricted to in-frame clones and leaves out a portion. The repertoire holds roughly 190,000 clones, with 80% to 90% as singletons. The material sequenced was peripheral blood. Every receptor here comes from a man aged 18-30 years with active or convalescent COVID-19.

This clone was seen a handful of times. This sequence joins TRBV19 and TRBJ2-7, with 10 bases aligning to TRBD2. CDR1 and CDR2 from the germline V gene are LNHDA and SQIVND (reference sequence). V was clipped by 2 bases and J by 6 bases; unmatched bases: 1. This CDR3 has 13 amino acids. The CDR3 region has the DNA TGTGCCAGTAGTATATCTAGCGGGAGCGAGCAGTACTTC. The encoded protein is CASSISSGSEQYF. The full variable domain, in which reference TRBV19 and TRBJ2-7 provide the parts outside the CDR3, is DGGITQSPKYLFRKEGQNVTLSCEQNLNHDAMYWYRQDPGQGLRLIYYSQIVNDFQKGDIAEGYSVSREKKESFPLTVTSAQKNPTAFYLCASSISSGSEQYFGPGTRLTVT.

CDR3 in amino acids: CASSVDGRAGNEQFF. The CDR3 DNA reads TGTGCCAGCAGCGTAGACGGGAGGGCCGGGAATGAGCAGTTCTTC. V is TRBV9 and J is TRBJ2-1; 8 nucleotides align to TRBD2. V was clipped by 0 bases and J by 7 bases; unmatched bases: 6. Germline V gene sequence: CDR1 SGDLS, CDR2 YYNGEE. This CDR3 comprises 15 residues.

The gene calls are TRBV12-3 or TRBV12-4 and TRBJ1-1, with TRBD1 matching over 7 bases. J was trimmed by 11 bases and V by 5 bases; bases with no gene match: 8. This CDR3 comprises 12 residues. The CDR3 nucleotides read TGTGCCAGCAGTCCACAGGGGTTTAGGGCTTTCTTT. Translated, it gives CASSPQGFRAFF.

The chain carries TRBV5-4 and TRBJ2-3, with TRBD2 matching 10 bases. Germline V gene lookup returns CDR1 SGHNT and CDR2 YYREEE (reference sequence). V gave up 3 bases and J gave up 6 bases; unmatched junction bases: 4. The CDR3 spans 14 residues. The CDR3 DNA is TGTGCCAGCAGCTCCCTAGCGGGGGCGGATACGCAGTATTTT. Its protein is CASSSLAGADTQYF.

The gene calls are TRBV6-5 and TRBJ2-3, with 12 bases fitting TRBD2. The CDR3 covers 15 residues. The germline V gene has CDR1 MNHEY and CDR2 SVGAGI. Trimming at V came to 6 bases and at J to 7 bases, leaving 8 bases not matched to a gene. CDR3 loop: CASRETSGSRHTQYF. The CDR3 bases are TGTGCCAGCAGGGAGACTAGCGGGAGTCGTCATACGCAGTATTTT.

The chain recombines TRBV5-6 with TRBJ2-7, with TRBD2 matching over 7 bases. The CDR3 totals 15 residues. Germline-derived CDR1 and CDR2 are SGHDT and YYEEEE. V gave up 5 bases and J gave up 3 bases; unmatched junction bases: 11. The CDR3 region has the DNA TGTGCCAGCAGTCCGCCGCGGCGGGGGTACTACGAGCAGTACTTC. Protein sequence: CASSPPRRGYYEQYF.

CDR3 DNA sequence: TGTGCCAGCAGTTACTTGGCTAGCGGTTCCTACGAGCAGTACTTC. Amino acids: CASSYLASGSYEQYF. The V and J genes are TRBV6-5 and TRBJ2-7; 7 bases fit TRBD2. CDR1 is MNHEY and CDR2 is SVGAGI in the germline V gene. Losses at the gene ends were 1 base for V and 1 base for J; bases not matched to a gene: 4. The CDR3 is made up of 15 amino acids.

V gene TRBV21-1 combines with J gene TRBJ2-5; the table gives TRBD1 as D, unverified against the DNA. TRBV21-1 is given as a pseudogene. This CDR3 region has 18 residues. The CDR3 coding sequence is TGTGCCAGCAGCAAAAGAAACTCCAGGGCAGGGGGCCAAGAGACCCAGTACTTC. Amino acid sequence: CASSKRNSRAGGQETQYF.

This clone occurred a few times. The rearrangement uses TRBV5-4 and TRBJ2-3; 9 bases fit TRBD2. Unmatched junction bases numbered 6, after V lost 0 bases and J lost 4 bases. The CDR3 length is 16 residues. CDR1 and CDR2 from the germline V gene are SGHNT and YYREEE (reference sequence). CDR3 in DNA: TGTGCCAGCAGCTTGGGGCGGGGGGGCGGCGCAGATACGCAGTATTTT. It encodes CASSLGRGGGADTQYF.

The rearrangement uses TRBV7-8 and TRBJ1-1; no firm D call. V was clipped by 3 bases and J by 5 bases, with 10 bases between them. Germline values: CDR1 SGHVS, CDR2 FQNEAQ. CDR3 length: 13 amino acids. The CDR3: CASSFTGTTEAFF. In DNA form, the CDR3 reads TGTGCCAGCAGCTTTACGGGTACAACTGAAGCTTTCTTT. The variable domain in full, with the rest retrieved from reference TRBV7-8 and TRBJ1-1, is GAGVSQSPRYKVAKRGQDVALRCDPISGHVSLFWYQQALGQGPEFLTYFQNEAQLDKSGLPSDRFFAERPEGSVSTLKIQRTQQEDSAVYLCASSFTGTTEAFFGQGTRLTVV.

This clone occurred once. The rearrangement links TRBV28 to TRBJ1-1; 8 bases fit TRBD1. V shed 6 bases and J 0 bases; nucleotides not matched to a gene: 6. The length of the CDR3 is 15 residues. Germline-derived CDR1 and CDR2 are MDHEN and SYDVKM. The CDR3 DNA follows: TGTGCCAGCAGCCTGACAGGGGCCATGAACACTGAAGCTTTCTTT. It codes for CASSLTGAMNTEAFF.

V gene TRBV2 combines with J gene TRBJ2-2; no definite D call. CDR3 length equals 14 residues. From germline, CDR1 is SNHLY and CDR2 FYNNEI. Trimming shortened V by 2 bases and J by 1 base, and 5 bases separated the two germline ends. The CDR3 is CASSEYMNTGELFF. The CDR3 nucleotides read TGTGCCAGCAGTGAATACATGAACACCGGGGAGCTGTTTTTT. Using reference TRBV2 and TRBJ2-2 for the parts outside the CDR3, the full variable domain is EPEVTQTPSHQVTQMGQEVILRCVPISNHLYFYWYRQILGQKVEFLVSFYNNEISEKSEIFDDQFSVERPDGSNFTLKIRSTKLEDSAMYFCASSEYMNTGELFFGEGSRLTVL.

DNA for the CDR3: TGTGCCAGCAGCCGTTCAAGGACAGGGGAGAGTTATAACTATGGCTACACCTTC. It translates to CASSRSRTGESYNYGYTF. The chain joins TRBV13 to TRBJ1-2, with 9 bases matching TRBD1. V lost 5 bases, J lost 1 base, and 14 bases stayed unmatched. CDR1 PRHDT and CDR2 FYEKMQ come from the germline V gene (reference sequence). The CDR3 totals 18 residues.

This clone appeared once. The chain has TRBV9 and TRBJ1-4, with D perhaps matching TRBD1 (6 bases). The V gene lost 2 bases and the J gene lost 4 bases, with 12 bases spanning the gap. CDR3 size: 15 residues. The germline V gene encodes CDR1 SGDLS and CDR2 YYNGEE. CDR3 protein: CASSVDGTNNEKLFF. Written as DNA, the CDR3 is TGTGCCAGCAGCGTGGACGGGACAAATAATGAAAAACTGTTTTTT.

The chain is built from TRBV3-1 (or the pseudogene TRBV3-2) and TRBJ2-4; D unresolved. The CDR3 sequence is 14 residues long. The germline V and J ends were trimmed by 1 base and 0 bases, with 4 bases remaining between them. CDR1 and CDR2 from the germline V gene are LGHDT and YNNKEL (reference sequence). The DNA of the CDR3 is TGTGCCAGCAGCCAAGGACTAGCCAAAAACATTCAGTACTTC. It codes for CASSQGLAKNIQYF.